This T cell receptor beta chain was sequenced during a study of shared clonotypes between healthy human individuals (dated by TCRdb to 2020 to 2021). Broadly, across the study: The cohort included three men and two women between 18 and 49 years of age. For each donor, CD4 naive and CD4 memory were each run on three plates, CD8 naive on two plates, and CD8 memory on one plate. Between about 0.8 and 9.5 billion PBMCs per donor were obtained by leukapheresis. Different laboratories and diverse techniques were used to prepare libraries and sequence TCR repertoires, to increase sequencing depth and limit assay-specific biases. To estimate repertoire size and how much clonotypes are shared between individuals, the study performed deep sequencing of blood TCR repertoires from roughly five healthy adults. On the study overall, not on this receptor specifically: Compared with non-shared clonotypes, the clonotypes found in all four sorted-subset donors had higher generation probabilities. Based on pairwise subsampling, the degree of clonotype sharing among donors was expected to be affected by sequencing depth. Incomplete sequencing was indicated by rarefaction of sorted-subset datasets, despite the large sequencing depth. The small number of donors limited the genetic and exposure-history diversity represented. Sampling was restricted to blood, and TCR repertoires in tissues likely differ from the TCR repertoires found in blood. Naive subsets generally had larger estimated clonotype richness than memory subsets did. When several donors were compared, the shared fraction of clonotypes was 5% to 6.5% for naive CD4, around 3.6% for naive CD8, more than 2% for memory CD4, and roughly 0.4% for memory CD8.

Using the deep immunoSEQ assay, TCR CDR3 regions were amplified from genomic DNA by multiplex PCR. Extracted genomic DNA from each cell subset was spread evenly across all wells of several immunoSEQ 96-well plates, with each plate serving as a replicate. Each replicate PCR for sorted subsets received about 210 ng genomic DNA, equal to tens of thousands of T cell genomes. The purified libraries were quantified using a Qubit 3.0 fluorometer, sized with a Bioanalyzer 2100, and then quantified again using the KAPA Library Quantification kit. Every immunoSEQ 96-well plate was sequenced on a separate single-read 150-cycle Illumina NextSeq 550 flow cell. In the source study's methods: Because the immunoSEQ output held only junctional sequences and lacked quality scores, the filtering could not match the filtering applied to full-length reads. Sequences were annotated with PyIR, a Python wrapper for IgBLAST v1.9, and V/J genes and CDR3 were assigned using IMGT germline references. Reads were removed for weak V/J assignments (E-value above 1e-6), missing CDR3, stop codons, out-of-frame junctions, or ambiguous translated residues. V3J clonotypes were defined by identical inferred V gene, J gene, and CDR3 amino acid sequence. Percentage overlap between repertoires was calculated by dividing the number of shared unique clonotypes by the size of the smaller repertoire. RTK rarefaction, the Chao1 estimator, and Recon v2.1 estimates of unobserved clonotypes were used to assess repertoire richness. OLGA was used to compute generation probabilities for all TCRbeta clonotypes that the gDNA method yielded from a few donors. TCRdb limited this immuneACCESS table to in-frame rearrangements with V and J called. A share of clones is missing; checked studies link under half to unresolved V genes, and the rest is unexplained. That table gives V, J and clone size, and the DNA gave D and trimming. The sample contains over a million clones, approximately 98% of them found a single time. The ten most abundant clones make up approximately 0.45% of the sample.

Donors were healthy HIV-negative adults with no recently reported acute infections or vaccinations. Only Caucasian adults living in Nashville, Tennessee, USA were represented among the donors. CD4+ T cells were enriched through magnetic negative selection, after which naive cells were positively selected on CD45RA and the remaining negative fraction served as the memory subset. After blood collection by leukapheresis, PBMCs were isolated using Ficoll-Histopaque density gradient centrifugation and then cryopreserved in the vapor phase of liquid nitrogen. Analytical flow cytometry was used to check the purity and quantity of each magnetically sorted T cell population. Each sorted fraction had its genomic DNA isolated and then quantified by UV absorbance on a Nanodrop 2000c. For this chain, trimming is 6 bases at the V end and 10 bases at the J end, and the number of junction bases without a gene match is 11. The CDR3, from cysteine to phenylalanine, totals 15 residues. The only DNA kept is the CDR3, 45 bases in frame from the first base. The CDR1 and CDR2 encoded by the germline V gene are SNHLY and FYNNEI.

Turning to this clone: Its recognized antigen is unknown. Within one base of it there is no much larger clone, and no base qualities were kept.

The sequence is built from TRBV2 and TRBJ2-1, with 11 bases aligning to TRBD2. This TCR was recovered from a young man in good health. The sequencing sample was made of naive CD4+ T cells sorted from blood. The cell subset or site label for this specimen denotes: CD45RA+ positively selected. DNA sequence: TGTGCCAGCAGGATCGGGCTAGCGGGAGGCGGGGAGCAGTTCTTC. Its translation is CASRIGLAGGGEQFF.